This T cell receptor beta chain comes out of a study of graft-versus-host responses after intestinal transplantation. Sequencing was performed with immunoSEQ multiplex PCR; in TCRdb, only in-frame clones are kept and a portion is missing. The table lists tens of thousands of clones, 92% of them singletons. Germline-derived CDR1 and CDR2 are SGHTA and FQGNSA. Trimming took 1 base from V and 5 from J, leaving 4 bases between them. CDR3 size: 12 residues. This TCR derives from a human patient who received an intestinal transplant, so some T cells may come from the graft donor. Sequencing was performed on PBMCs, taken roughly 39 weeks after intestinal transplant. The chain carries TRBV7-2 and TRBJ2-3; D not certain. The CDR3: CASSLGRDTQYF. DNA for the CDR3: TGTGCCAGCAGCTTAGGCAGAGATACGCAGTATTTT.